This entry lists 6 T cell receptor beta chains sequenced from one sample in a study of Graves' ophthalmopathy and Graves' hyperthyroidism. RNA transcripts served as template for amplifying TCR beta CDR3 sequences. HTBI primers were used in a first-round RT-PCR, which preceded a second-round multiplex PCR. TCRdb processed the multiplex PCR reads anew with MiXCR; each CDR3 protein has one entry. The sample lists about 240,000 distinct CDR3 sequences, 45% to 55% occurring once. The sequenced sample consisted of peripheral blood. All receptors come from an adult man with Graves' ophthalmopathy.

This clonotype was seen repeatedly, ten times or more. The V gene is TRBV7-3, the J gene TRBJ2-6; 9 bases are a match to TRBD1. CDR3 length equals 16 residues. Germline trimming cut 4 bases from V and 1 base from J; bases unmatched to any gene: 2. Germline V gene lookup returns CDR1 SGHTA and CDR2 FQGTGA. The CDR3, as DNA: TGTGCCAGCAGCTCCGGGACAGGGTCTGGGGCCAACGTCCTGACTTTC. Protein sequence: CASSSGTGSGANVLTF.

The chain employs TRBV7-9 and TRBJ1-1; tentative D call: TRBD1 (5 bases). Germline loops: CDR1 SEHNR, CDR2 FQNEAQ (reference sequence). CDR3 size: 11 residues. V lost 1 base and J 8 bases, leaving 5 bases between the germline ends. In DNA, the CDR3 is TGTGCCAGCAGCTTAGAGGGGGAAGCTTTCTTT. It is translated as CASSLEGEAFF.

The chain carries TRBV11-2 and TRBJ2-2, with TRBD2 matching 11 bases. Germline V lookup: CDR1 SGHAT, CDR2 FQNNGV. The CDR3 extends over 15 amino acids. V was pared by 6 bases and J by 8 bases, with 8 bases of the junction left unmatched. DNA of the CDR3: TGTGCCAGCAGGACTCGACTAGCGGGAACAGGGGAGCTGTTTTTT. It is translated as CASRTRLAGTGELFF.

This clonotype was found many times. The rearrangement joins TRBV7-9 to TRBJ2-3; 9 nucleotides align to TRBD2. This CDR3 spans 15 amino acids. CDR1 and CDR2 (germline): SEHNR, FQNEAQ (reference sequence). Unmatched junction bases numbered 3, after V lost 4 bases and J lost 1 base. As DNA, the CDR3 is TGTGCCAGCAGCTACTCTAGCGGGGGCACAGATACGCAGTATTTT. Protein sequence: CASSYSSGGTDTQYF. Filled out from reference TRBV7-9 and TRBJ2-3, the complete variable domain reads DTGVSQNPRHKITKRGQNVTFRCDPISEHNRLYWYRQTLGQGPEFLTYFQNEAQLEKSRLLSDRFSAERPKGSFSTLEIQRTEQGDSAMYLCASSYSSGGTDTQYFGPGTRLTVL.

As to this clonotype: Sequence at one end of the junction differs from germline and may be a read error. CDR3 loop: CASSYGPLGTRYF. The CDR3 nucleotides are TGTGCCAGCAGTTATGGCCCCTTGGGGACCCGGTACTTC. V usage is TRBV24-1 and J usage is TRBJ2-5; the D gene could be TRBD1 or TRBD2 (5 bases each). Per germline, CDR1 KGHDR and CDR2 SFDVKD. The CDR3 extends over 13 amino acids.

This clonotype was seen once. The V call is TRBV10-3, the J call TRBJ2-7; D ambiguous. This CDR3 is built from 13 residues. The germline CDR1 and CDR2 sequences are ENHRY and SYGVKD. Trimming left V 10 bases short and J 1 base short, with 14 bases between. The CDR3 nucleotides are TGTGCCAGCATGATGAAGGAATCCTACGAGCAGTACTTC. It specifies CASMMKESYEQYF.